The rows below give T cell receptor beta chains drawn from one sample of a study of T cells in Graves' hyperthyroidism and ophthalmopathy. From the multiplex PCR reads, TCRdb called clonotypes with MiXCR, one entry per CDR3 protein. The sample carries hundreds of thousands of distinct CDR3 sequences, over 35% recorded once. The sample taken for sequencing was blood. All receptors come from a woman aged 35 to 49 with Graves' hyperthyroidism. Each CDR3 is given with its conserved first and last residue. Fields, in order: clone size, V gene, CDR3 length, D gene, J gene, CDR3 DNA, CDR3 protein. The D gene is left open where the match is weak. Size values are once, few and many counts, or a class for expanded clones, and some rows have none.

>.|TRBV4-3|17|TRBD2|TRBJ2-7
TGCGCCAGCAGCCAAGATTGGGGGACTAGCGGATCCTACGAGCAGTACTTC
CASSQDWGTSGSYEQYF
>once|TRBV9|17|TRBD2|TRBJ2-3
TGTGCCAGCAGCGCCAGTGGGGCGGGGGGGCCAACAGATACGCAGTATTTT
CASSASGAGGPTDTQYF
>.|TRBV15|16|.|TRBJ1-3
TGTGCCACCAGCAGCTCTTACGCCGTCTCTGGAAACACCATATATTTT
CATSSSYAVSGNTIYF
>few|TRBV5-1|13|.|TRBJ1-2
TGTGCCAGCAGCTTGCTGACAGACTATGGCTACACCTTC
CASSLLTDYGYTF
>.|TRBV5-5|14|TRBD2|TRBJ2-7
TGTGCCAGCAGCCGGGGGGATGTGAGCTACGAGCAGTACTTC
CASSRGDVSYEQYF
>many|TRBV19|14|TRBD1|TRBJ1-5
TGTGCCAGTCAAGCGGACAGGTTCAATCAGCCCCAGCATTTT
CASQADRFNQPQHF
>many|TRBV12-3/TRBV12-4|13|.|TRBJ2-5
TGTGCCAGCAGTTTCGAGGTCGAGGAGACCCAGTACTTC
CASSFEVEETQYF
>.|TRBV6-6|14|TRBD1|TRBJ1-2
TGTGCCACCAATCCAGGGGGCAAGAACTATGGCTACACCTTC
CATNPGGKNYGYTF
>many|TRBV12-3/TRBV12-4|12|.|TRBJ1-4
TGTGCCAGCAGTTTTACTAATGAAAAACTGTTTTTT
CASSFTNEKLFF
>.|TRBV5-1|15|.|TRBJ1-1
TGCGCCAGCAGCTTCCGGGGGGCCCAGAACACTGAAGCTTTCTTT
CASSFRGAQNTEAFF
>.|TRBV5-1|13|.|TRBJ1-6
TGTGCCAGCAGCGTGCCAGGGCGATCACCCCTCCACTTT
CASSVPGRSPLHF
>.|TRBV19|16|.|TRBJ1-2
TGTGCCAGTAGTATAGATCTGGGCCGATCGCGGACGGGCTACACCTTC
CASSIDLGRSRTGYTF
>many|TRBV7-2|13|.|TRBJ1-5
TGTGCCAGCAGCTTAGACGGGCAACAGCCCCAGCATTTT
CASSLDGQQPQHF
>many|TRBV15|17|.|TRBJ1-3
TGTGCCACCAGCAGAGATAAGGTGACATACTCTGGAAACACCATATATTTT
CATSRDKVTYSGNTIYF
>many|TRBV7-6|13|.|TRBJ2-7
TGTGCCAGCAGCGCCGACAGGACCGGCGGGCAGTACTTC
CASSADRTGGQYF
>few|TRBV4-2|19|.|TRBJ1-3
TGTGCCAGCAGCCAAGAGTGGCCCTCCACCCTCGGCTCTGGAAACACCATATATTTT
CASSQEWPSTLGSGNTIYF
>.|TRBV6-6|16|TRBD1|TRBJ1-2
TGTGCCAGCAGTCACTTGGGACAGGGGTTGGACTATGGCTACACCTTC
CASSHLGQGLDYGYTF
>once|TRBV25-1|13|.|TRBJ1-2
TGTGCCAGCAAGGGAATTGCTAACTATGGCTACACCTTC
CASKGIANYGYTF
>.|TRBV7-2|16|.|TRBJ2-2
TGTGCCAGCAGCCCGGGCAGGGTCGGGTCCTATGGGGAGCTGTTTTTT
CASSPGRVGSYGELFF
>.|TRBV7-8|20|TRBD1|TRBJ1-1
TGTGCCAGCAGCCCGTACGGACAGGGCCGCACACCCCGGTTGAACACTGAAGCTTTCTTT
CASSPYGQGRTPRLNTEAFF
>many|TRBV29-1|16|TRBD2|TRBJ2-5
TGCAGCGTTGAGAAGGGTAGCGGGAGAACCCAAGAGACCCAGTACTTC
CSVEKGSGRTQETQYF
>many|TRBV12-3/TRBV12-4|13|.|TRBJ1-1
TGTGCCAGCAGTTTAGGGACTGGCATCGAAGCTTTCTTT
CASSLGTGIEAFF
>many|TRBV11-2|13|.|TRBJ2-7
TGTGCCAGCAGCTCGGGACCTTCCTACGAGCAGTACTTC
CASSSGPSYEQYF
>few|TRBV2|13|TRBD1|TRBJ2-3
TGTGCCAGCAGTGAATACAGGGGACAGGAGGGGTATTTT
CASSEYRGQEGYF
>few|TRBV7-9|15|.|TRBJ1-1
TGTGCCAGCAGGACCCGACGGACCATGAACACTGAAGCTTTCTTT
CASRTRRTMNTEAFF
>.|TRBV20-1|14|.|TRBJ1-4
TGCACCCCTAGGGGGGCAGGGGTTGGTGAAAAACTGTTTTTT
CTPRGAGVGEKLFF
>few|TRBV20-1|15|TRBD2|TRBJ2-7
TGCAGTGCCATTTCTAGCGGGGGGCTATTCTACGAGCAGTACTTC
CSAISSGGLFYEQYF
>once|TRBV10-3|11|.|TRBJ1-4
TGTGCCACCCTAGCGGGGGAAAAACTGTTTTTT
CATLAGEKLFF
>.|TRBV2|15|.|TRBJ2-7
TGTGCCAGCAGTCCGGACGGGTACACCTCCTACGAGCAGTACTTC
CASSPDGYTSYEQYF
>few|TRBV12-3/TRBV12-4|17|TRBD1|TRBJ1-2
TGTGCCAGCAGTCCCCGGGGAGCGGCACAGGGGGGGAATGGCTACACCTTC
CASSPRGAAQGGNGYTF
>few|TRBV13|15|.|TRBJ2-7
TGTGCCAGCAGCCCCAGGGGTATCGGGTCCTACGAGCAGTACTTC
CASSPRGIGSYEQYF